These 14 T cell receptor beta chains were all obtained from the same sample, sequenced in a study of PD-L1 blockade in urothelial cancer. Time point here: pretreatment peripheral blood. Profiling relied on immunoSEQ multiplex PCR, and the TCRdb table lists in-frame clones only, not all of them. This table holds around 79,000 clones, approximately 86% found once. Sequences were derived from PBMCs, sampled around atezolizumab (anti-PD-L1) treatment. The receptor set was obtained from a man aged 35-49 years with urothelial cancer.

V gene TRBV6-4 combines with J gene TRBJ2-2; TRBD1 aligns across 7 bases. The CDR3 length is 15 residues. The V gene end was trimmed by 6 bases and the J gene end by 4 bases; junction bases not matched to a gene: 8. Looked up from germline, CDR1 is MRHNA and CDR2 is SNTAGT. Here the CDR3 DNA reads TGTGCCAGCAGACCCGGGACAGCGAGCACCGGGGAGCTGTTTTTT. Protein product: CASRPGTASTGELFF.

The chain is built from TRBV6-5 and TRBJ2-2; 10 positions agree with TRBD1. V trimming: 6 bases; J trimming: 6 bases; junction bases outside the gene matches: 1. CDR1 MNHEY and CDR2 SVGAGI come from the germline V gene. The CDR3 runs to 13 residues. The chain's CDR3 is CASRDRGAGELFF. CDR3 in DNA: TGTGCCAGCAGGGACAGGGGGGCCGGGGAGCTGTTTTTT.

This CDR3 reads CASRVAGGTFNEQFF. CDR3 DNA: TGTGCCAGCAGGGTAGCGGGAGGGACCTTCAATGAGCAGTTCTTC. The chain has TRBV28 and TRBJ2-1; 11 bases align to TRBD2. The CDR3 covers 15 residues. V was clipped by 6 bases and J by 6 bases; unmatched bases: 7. The germline V gene encodes CDR1 MDHEN and CDR2 SYDVKM.

The J gene is TRBJ2-7, the V gene TRBV18; 8 bases line up with TRBD2. Germline-derived CDR1 and CDR2 are KGHSH and LQKENI. With V trimmed by 2 bases and J by 1 base, 4 bases remained unmatched. This CDR3 comprises 15 residues. DNA of the CDR3: TGTGCCAGCTCACCAAGCGGGGGCCTGTCCTACGAGCAGTACTTC. Translating gives CASSPSGGLSYEQYF.

The CDR3 protein is CASSYVGRAYEQYF. CDR3 nucleotide sequence: TGTGCCAGCAGTTACGTAGGGAGGGCCTACGAGCAGTACTTC. The chain recombines TRBV6-5 with TRBJ2-7, with 7 bases fitting TRBD2. CDR1 and CDR2 (germline): MNHEY, SVGAGI. This CDR3 is built from 14 residues. Trimming at V came to 2 bases and at J to 2 bases, leaving 3 bases not matched to a gene.

The gene calls are TRBV5-6 and TRBJ2-7; 9 bases are shared with TRBD2. In germline, CDR1 is SGHDT, CDR2 YYEEEE. This CDR3 spans 14 amino acids. The V segment lost 4 bases and the J segment 3 bases; nucleotides outside the gene matches: 5. In DNA, the CDR3 is TGTGCCAGCAGCGTTTTAGCGGGGGACTACGAGCAGTACTTC. The encoded protein is CASSVLAGDYEQYF.

The chain is built from TRBV6-5 and TRBJ2-3; TRBD2 is a possible D gene (5 bases). Germline values: CDR1 MNHEY, CDR2 SVGAGI. V gave up 8 bases and J gave up 6 bases, with 15 bases separating them. The length of the CDR3 is 13 residues. The CDR3 loop is CASSDWLRDTQYF. The CDR3, as DNA: TGTGCCAGCTCGGACTGGCTGCGGGATACGCAGTATTTT.

V gene TRBV28 combines with J gene TRBJ1-3, with D perhaps TRBD1 (5 bases). Germline V gene sequence: CDR1 MDHEN, CDR2 SYDVKM. This CDR3 has 13 residues. The V and J ends lost 9 bases and 4 bases respectively, with 13 bases between them. CDR3 nucleotides: TGTGCCAGTGGCGGAGGGGCCGGAAACACCATATATTTT. Translating it yields CASGGGAGNTIYF. Combining the CDR3 with reference TRBV28 and TRBJ1-3 gives the whole variable domain DVKVTQSSRYLVKRTGEKVFLECVQDMDHENMFWYRQDPGLGLRLIYFSYDVKMKEKGDIPEGYSVSREKKERFSLILESASTNQTSMYLCASGGGAGNTIYFGEGSWLTVV.

The CDR3 nucleotides are TGTGCCAGCAGTTTTCTGAGCAACGAGCAGTACTTC. It codes for CASSFLSNEQYF. The rearrangement uses TRBV28 and TRBJ2-7; D remains unclear. Germline loops: CDR1 MDHEN, CDR2 SYDVKM. The CDR3 runs to 12 residues. Trimming stripped 3 bases from V and 5 bases from J, with 8 bases between.

This chain uses TRBV4-1 with TRBJ1-2; perhaps TRBD1 as D (5 bases). Germline CDR1 MGHRA, CDR2 YSYEKL. There are 16 residues in the CDR3. V was cut by 0 bases and J by 0 bases, with 11 bases left in between. In DNA form, the CDR3 reads TGCGCCAGCAGCCAAGATCGGGGGTACACTAACTATGGCTACACCTTC. Protein sequence: CASSQDRGYTNYGYTF.

CDR3 in amino acids: CASSWTGTSTDTQYF. The CDR3 DNA follows: TGTGCCAGCAGCTGGACTGGAACTAGCACAGATACGCAGTATTTT. The rearrangement joins TRBV7-3 to TRBJ2-3, with D possibly TRBD2 on 5 matching bases. The V gene lost 4 bases and the J gene lost 0 bases, with 11 bases spanning the gap. The germline CDR1 and CDR2 sequences are SGHTA and FQGTGA. This CDR3 has 15 residues. The entire variable domain, with the rest obtained from reference TRBV7-3 and TRBJ2-3, is as follows: GAGVSQTPSNKVTEKGKYVELRCDPISGHTALYWYRQSLGQGPEFLIYFQGTGAADDSGLPNDRFFAVRPEGSVSTLKIQRTERGDSAVYLCASSWTGTSTDTQYFGPGTRLTVL.

This sequence joins TRBV5-1 and TRBJ2-1, with a tentative D call TRBD2 (7 bases). The CDR3 has 14 amino acids. Germline-derived CDR1 and CDR2 are SGHRS and YFSETQ. Trimming left V 3 bases short and J 9 bases short, with 16 bases between. The DNA of the CDR3 is TGCGCCAGCAGCTGGGGGGGCGGTGGGAGTGAGCAGTTCTTC. This translates into CASSWGGGGSEQFF.

The gene calls are TRBV4-3 and TRBJ2-1; 10 bases fit TRBD2. Losses at the gene ends were 0 bases for V and 0 bases for J; bases not matched to a gene: 8. The CDR3 consists of 19 residues. Germline CDR1 is LGHNA and CDR2 is YSLEER. The CDR3 sequence: CASSQDGSGRADSYNEQFF. The DNA of the CDR3 is TGCGCCAGCAGCCAAGATGGAAGCGGGAGGGCCGACTCCTACAATGAGCAGTTCTTC.

The chain joins TRBV2 to TRBJ1-3; 7 bases line up with TRBD1. Germline assignment: CDR1 SNHLY and CDR2 FYNNEI. The CDR3 is made up of 16 amino acids. Germline trimming cut 4 bases from V and 4 bases from J; bases unmatched to any gene: 10. The CDR3 sequence is CASSVETGLPGNTIYF. CDR3 nucleotides: TGTGCCAGCAGTGTAGAGACAGGGCTCCCAGGAAACACCATATATTTT.